The following is a T cell receptor beta chain sequence with its context. This clonotype was found many times. Its antigen is not yet known. One base away there is no much larger clone; base qualities are not given. The treatment or condition label on this specimen signifies: live attenuated yellow fever vaccine strain. At each blood-draw timepoint, two biological replicates of bulk PBMCs were obtained. A standard Ficoll-Paque protocol was used to isolate PBMCs from peripheral blood. TriZol was used to extract RNA from bulk PBMCs, CD4 and CD8 fractions, and dextramer-positive and dextramer-negative fractions. CDR1 and CDR2 are drawn from the germline V gene (reference sequence): MNHNY, SVGAGI. Counted from cysteine to phenylalanine, this CDR3 has 16 amino acids. The CDR3 DNA has 48 bases and is translated from base 1. Ends trimmed: V by 0 bases, J by 4 bases; bases unmatched to a gene: 4. These data originate in a study of T cells after yellow fever vaccination (dated by TCRdb to about 2019). Background on the whole study: The SMART-Seq v4 Ultra Low Input RNA kit was used to prepare libraries from fractions with low cell numbers. Two healthy male donors, one aged 18 to 29 and one aged 30 to 40 years, were included in the cohort. To follow T-cell clones before and after both primary and booster YFV17D yellow fever vaccination, bulk TCR alpha and beta repertoires underwent longitudinal sequencing. Blood was drawn at multiple timepoints before and after primary and secondary immunization, with bulk PBMC replicates and cell subsets isolated. The investigation overall reported the following: After the booster, most clones that had expanded after primary vaccination were detected again (around 97% of CD4 and around nine tenths of CD8), suggesting broad maintenance of memory. A small fraction of clonotypes appeared in both the CD4 and CD8 compartments, likely as a result of convergent recombination. The study included only two donors, which limits how far the findings can be generalized. The secondary T-cell response was found to be weaker but faster than the primary response, with a peak reached on day 5 rather than on day 15. FACS-sorted repertoires could contain abundant contaminating clonotypes from the bulk population, so computational filtering was required.

The sequencer listed for this sample is Illumina NovaSeq 6000. TCR cDNA was synthesized by 5'RACE template switching, through which a universal primer site and unique molecular identifiers were introduced. cDNA synthesis was primed from both the TCR alpha and TCR beta constant segments. Libraries were amplified in two PCR steps, with sample barcodes and sequencing adapters added in the second step. Sequencing of libraries was performed on Illumina HiSeq 2500 (2x100 bp) or NovaSeq (2x150 bp). Processing in the source paper ran as follows. MIGEC was used to demultiplex reads and collapse the reads into UMI consensus sequences, and MiXCR was used for V(D)J alignment. Vaccine-responding clonotypes were identified with edgeR using replicate PBMC samples, with FDR below 0.01 and a log2 fold change above 5 up to day 15 being required. Each bulk clonotype received a CD4 or CD8 identity based on whether the sequenced CD4 or CD8 repertoire contained that clonotype at higher abundance. TCRdb's own reprocessing of the public reads used fastp at Q25 and MiXCR and kept productive beta chains. Every entry covers one CDR3 protein and lists the most common genes and DNA from its rows. What appears here as the V and J calls and clone size reflects TCRdb's work, not the paper's. The table for this sample lists about 240,000 distinct CDR3 sequences; roughly 4% of them were counted only once. Over 15% of the sample belongs to the ten largest clones.

The receptor comes from a man aged 18-30 years who received the YFV17D yellow fever vaccine. Here the sequenced sample was PBMCs, taken 15 days after the yellow fever booster vaccination. The sequence is built from TRBV6-6 and TRBJ2-1; 9 bases in the middle match TRBD2. The CDR3 loop reads CASSYSRLAVYNEQFF. The bases are TGTGCCAGCAGTTACTCCAGACTAGCGGTATACAATGAGCAGTTCTTC.